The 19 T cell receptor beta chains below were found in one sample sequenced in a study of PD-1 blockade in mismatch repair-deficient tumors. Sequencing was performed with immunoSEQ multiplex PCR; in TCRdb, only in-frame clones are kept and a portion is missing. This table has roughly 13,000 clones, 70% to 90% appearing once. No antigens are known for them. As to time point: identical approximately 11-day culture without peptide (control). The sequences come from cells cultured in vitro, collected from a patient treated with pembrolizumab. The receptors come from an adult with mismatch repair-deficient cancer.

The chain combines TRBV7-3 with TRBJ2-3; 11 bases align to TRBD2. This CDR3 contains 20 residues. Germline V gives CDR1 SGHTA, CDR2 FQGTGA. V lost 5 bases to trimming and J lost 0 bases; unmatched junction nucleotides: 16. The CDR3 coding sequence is TGTGCCAGCAGCCTAAAACCTATTATTCGGACTAGCGGGAGCACAGATACGCAGTATTTT. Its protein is CASSLKPIIRTSGSTDTQYF. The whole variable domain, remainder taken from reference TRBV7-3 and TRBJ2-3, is GAGVSQTPSNKVTEKGKYVELRCDPISGHTALYWYRQSLGQGPEFLIYFQGTGAADDSGLPNDRFFAVRPEGSVSTLKIQRTERGDSAVYLCASSLKPIIRTSGSTDTQYFGPGTRLTVL.

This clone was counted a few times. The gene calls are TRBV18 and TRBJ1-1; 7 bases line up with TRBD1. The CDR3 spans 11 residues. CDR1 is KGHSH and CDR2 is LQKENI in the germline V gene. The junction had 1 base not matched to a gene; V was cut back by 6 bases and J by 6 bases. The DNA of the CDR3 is TGTGCCAGCTCGCAGGGGGCTGAAGCTTTCTTT. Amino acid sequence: CASSQGAEAFF.

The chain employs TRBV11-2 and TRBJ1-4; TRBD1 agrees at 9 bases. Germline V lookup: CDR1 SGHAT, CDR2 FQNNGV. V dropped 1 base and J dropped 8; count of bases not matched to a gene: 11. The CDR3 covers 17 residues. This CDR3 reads CASSLGFLTGGGEKLFF. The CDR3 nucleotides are TGTGCCAGCAGCTTAGGCTTCCTTACAGGGGGCGGAGAAAAACTGTTTTTT.

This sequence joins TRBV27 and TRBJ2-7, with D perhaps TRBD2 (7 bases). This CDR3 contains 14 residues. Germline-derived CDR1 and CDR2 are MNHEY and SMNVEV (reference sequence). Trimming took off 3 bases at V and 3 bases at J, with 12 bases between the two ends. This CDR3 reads CASSFRGASYEQYF. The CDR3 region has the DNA TGTGCCAGCAGTTTCCGGGGGGCAAGCTACGAGCAGTACTTC.

In DNA form, the CDR3 reads TGCGCCAGCAGCTTGGCCCCGGACAGGGGGCGATGGGATACGCAGTATTTT. Protein: CASSLAPDRGRWDTQYF. The chain carries TRBV5-1 and TRBJ2-3, with 11 bases that match TRBD1. The CDR3 sequence is 17 residues long. Germline trimming cut 0 bases from V and 6 bases from J; bases unmatched to any gene: 9. Germline V gene data show CDR1 as SGHRS and CDR2 as YFSETQ.

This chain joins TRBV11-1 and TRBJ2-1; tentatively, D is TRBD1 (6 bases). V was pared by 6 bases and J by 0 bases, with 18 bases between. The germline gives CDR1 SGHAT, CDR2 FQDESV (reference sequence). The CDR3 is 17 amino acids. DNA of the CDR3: TGTGCCAGCAGACTAACCCGACAGGCGAGCTCCTACAATGAGCAGTTCTTC. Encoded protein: CASRLTRQASSYNEQFF.

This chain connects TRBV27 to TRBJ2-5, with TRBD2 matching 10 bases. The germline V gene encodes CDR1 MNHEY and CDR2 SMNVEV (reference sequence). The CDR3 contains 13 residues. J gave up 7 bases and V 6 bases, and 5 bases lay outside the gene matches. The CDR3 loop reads CASRLAGRATQYF. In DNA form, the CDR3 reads TGTGCCAGCAGACTAGCGGGAAGGGCGACCCAGTACTTC.

CDR3 sequence reads: CASSLAGPRQPQHF. The CDR3 coding sequence is TGTGCCAGCAGCTTGGCGGGGCCACGGCAGCCCCAGCATTTT. This rearrangement joins TRBV7-9 to TRBJ1-5; TRBD1 is a possible D gene (5 bases). This CDR3 has 14 residues. The germline gives CDR1 SEHNR, CDR2 FQNEAQ (reference sequence). The V and J ends lost 3 bases and 7 bases respectively, with 13 bases between them. Together with reference TRBV7-9 and TRBJ1-5, the CDR3 gives the full variable domain: DTGVSQNPRHKITKRGQNVTFRCDPISEHNRLYWYRQTLGQGPEFLTYFQNEAQLEKSRLLSDRFSAERPKGSFSTLEIQRTEQGDSAMYLCASSLAGPRQPQHFGDGTRLSIL.

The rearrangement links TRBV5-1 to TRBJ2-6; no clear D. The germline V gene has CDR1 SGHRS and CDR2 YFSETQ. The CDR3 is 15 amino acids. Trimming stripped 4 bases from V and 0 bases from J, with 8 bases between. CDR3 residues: CASSVPGSGANVLTF. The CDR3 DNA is TGCGCCAGCAGCGTACCAGGCTCTGGGGCCAACGTCCTGACTTTC. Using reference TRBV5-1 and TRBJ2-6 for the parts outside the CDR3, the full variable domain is KAGVTQTPRYLIKTRGQQVTLSCSPISGHRSVSWYQQTPGQGLQFLFEYFSETQRNKGNFPGRFSGRQFSNSRSEMNVSTLELGDSALYLCASSVPGSGANVLTFGAGSRLTVL.

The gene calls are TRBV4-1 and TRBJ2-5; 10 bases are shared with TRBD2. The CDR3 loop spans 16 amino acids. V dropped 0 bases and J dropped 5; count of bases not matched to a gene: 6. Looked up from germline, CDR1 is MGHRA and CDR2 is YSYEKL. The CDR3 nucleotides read TGCGCCAGCAGCCAAGAACCAGCGGGAGGGGTGGAGACCCAGTACTTC. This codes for CASSQEPAGGVETQYF.

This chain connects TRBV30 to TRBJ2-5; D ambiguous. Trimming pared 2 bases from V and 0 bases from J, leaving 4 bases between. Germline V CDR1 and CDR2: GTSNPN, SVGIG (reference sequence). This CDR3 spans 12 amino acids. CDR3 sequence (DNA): TGTGCCTGGAGTCCCCACCAAGAGACCCAGTACTTC. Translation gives CAWSPHQETQYF.

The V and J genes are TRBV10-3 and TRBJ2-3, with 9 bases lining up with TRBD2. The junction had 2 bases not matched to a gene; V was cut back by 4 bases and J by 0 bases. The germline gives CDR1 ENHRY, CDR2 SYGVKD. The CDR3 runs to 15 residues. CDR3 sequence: CAISGLAGSTDTQYF. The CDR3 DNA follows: TGTGCCATCAGTGGGCTAGCGGGAAGCACAGATACGCAGTATTTT.

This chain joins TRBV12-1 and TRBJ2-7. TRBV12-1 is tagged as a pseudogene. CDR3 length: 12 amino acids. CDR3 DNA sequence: TGTGCCAGCAGCTCGGACTCCTACGAGCAGTACTTC. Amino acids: CASSSDSYEQYF.

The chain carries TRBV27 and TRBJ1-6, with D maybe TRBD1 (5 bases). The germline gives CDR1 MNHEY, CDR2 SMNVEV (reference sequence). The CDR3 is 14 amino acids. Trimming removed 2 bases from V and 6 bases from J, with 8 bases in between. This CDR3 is CASSLEGFNSPLHF. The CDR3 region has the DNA TGTGCCAGCAGTTTAGAGGGGTTTAATTCACCCCTCCACTTT.

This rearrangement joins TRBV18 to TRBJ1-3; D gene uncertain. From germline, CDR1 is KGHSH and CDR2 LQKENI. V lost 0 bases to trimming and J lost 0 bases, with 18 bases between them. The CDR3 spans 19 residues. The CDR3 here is CASSPPSSYGYDSGNTIYF. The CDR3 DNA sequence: TGTGCCAGCTCACCACCGTCTTCTTACGGTTATGACTCTGGAAACACCATATATTTT.

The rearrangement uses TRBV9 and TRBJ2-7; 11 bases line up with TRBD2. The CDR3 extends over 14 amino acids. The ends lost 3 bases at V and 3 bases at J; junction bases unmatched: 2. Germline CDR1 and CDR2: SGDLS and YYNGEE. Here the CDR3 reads CASSAGTSGYEQYF. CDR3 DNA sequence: TGTGCCAGCAGCGCCGGGACTAGCGGCTACGAGCAGTACTTC.

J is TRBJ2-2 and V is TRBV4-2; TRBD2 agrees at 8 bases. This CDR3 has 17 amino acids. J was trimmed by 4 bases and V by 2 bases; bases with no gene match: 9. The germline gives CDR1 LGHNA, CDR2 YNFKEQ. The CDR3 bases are TGTGCCAGCAGCCAACCACGGGGGGGAGAGGGCACCGGGGAGCTGTTTTTT. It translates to CASSQPRGGEGTGELFF.

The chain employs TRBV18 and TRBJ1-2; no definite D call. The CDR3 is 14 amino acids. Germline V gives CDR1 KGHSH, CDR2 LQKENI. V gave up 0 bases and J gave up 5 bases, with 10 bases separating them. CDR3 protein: CASSPPVGSYGYTF. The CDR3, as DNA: TGTGCCAGCTCACCACCCGTGGGGTCTTATGGCTACACCTTC.

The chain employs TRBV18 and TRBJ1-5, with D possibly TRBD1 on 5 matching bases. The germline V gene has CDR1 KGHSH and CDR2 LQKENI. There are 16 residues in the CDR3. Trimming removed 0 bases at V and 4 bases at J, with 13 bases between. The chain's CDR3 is CASSPPGERGNQPQHF. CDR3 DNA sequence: TGTGCCAGCTCACCACCCGGGGAGAGGGGAAATCAGCCCCAGCATTTT.